The rows below give T cell receptor beta chains drawn from one sample of a study of neoadjuvant anti-PD-1 for oral cavity cancer. TCRdb's table, derived via immunoSEQ multiplex PCR, lists solely in-frame clones and lacks some. The profile shows approximately 20,000 clones, about 65% of them singletons. This specimen was PBMCs, taken before nivolumab (anti-PD-1) treatment. These receptors all stem from a person between 35 and 79 years old with oral cavity squamous cell carcinoma. CDR3s include the opening cysteine and the closing phenylalanine or tryptophan. D genes are given only for firm matches. Expanded clones are given a class, and other clones once, few, many or no size at all.

J gene: TRBJ2-7; V gene: TRBV28; D gene: .; clone size: .; CDR3 protein: CASSSGLIYEQYF; CDR3 DNA: TGTGCCAGCAGTTCGGGACTTATCTACGAGCAGTACTTC
J gene: TRBJ2-3; V gene: TRBV5-5; D gene: .; clone size: once; CDR3 protein: CASSLDPLSGIAF; CDR3 DNA: TGTGCCAGCAGCTTGGATCCTCTCTCGGGCATCGCCTTT
J gene: TRBJ1-2; V gene: TRBV7-2; D gene: .; clone size: .; CDR3 protein: CASSLVRQGSGYTF; CDR3 DNA: TGTGCCAGCAGCCTCGTGCGACAAGGGTCGGGCTACACCTTC
J gene: TRBJ2-2; V gene: TRBV19; D gene: TRBD1; clone size: few; CDR3 protein: CASTDRGGRELFF; CDR3 DNA: TGTGCCAGTACCGACAGGGGGGGCCGGGAGCTGTTTTTT
J gene: TRBJ2-3; V gene: TRBV30; D gene: .; clone size: .; CDR3 protein: CAWSVLAGADTQYF; CDR3 DNA: TGTGCCTGGAGTGTACTCGCGGGGGCGGATACGCAGTATTTT
J gene: TRBJ2-7; V gene: TRBV30; D gene: .; clone size: .; CDR3 protein: CAWNTGTYSYEQYF; CDR3 DNA: TGTGCCTGGAATACCGGAACGTACTCCTACGAGCAGTACTTC
J gene: TRBJ2-1; V gene: TRBV21-1; D gene: .; clone size: few; CDR3 protein: CASSKRGQGDVNEQFF; CDR3 DNA: TGTGCCAGCAGCAAGAGGGGACAGGGAGATGTTAATGAGCAGTTCTTC
J gene: TRBJ1-2; V gene: TRBV2; D gene: .; clone size: .; CDR3 protein: CASPGTAANYGYTF; CDR3 DNA: TGTGCCAGCCCGGGGACCGCCGCTAACTATGGCTACACCTTC
J gene: TRBJ2-1; V gene: TRBV5-4; D gene: .; clone size: .; CDR3 protein: CASSLVGGRRFF; CDR3 DNA: TGTGCCAGCAGCTTGGTAGGAGGGAGAAGGTTCTTC
J gene: TRBJ2-5; V gene: TRBV7-9; D gene: .; clone size: .; CDR3 protein: CASSLAEGRSKAQYF; CDR3 DNA: TGTGCCAGCAGCTTAGCCGAAGGACGGTCCAAGGCCCAGTACTTC
J gene: TRBJ1-2; V gene: TRBV7-9; D gene: TRBD1; clone size: few; CDR3 protein: CASSSLGGQGNWVNYGYTF; CDR3 DNA: TGTGCCAGCAGCTCCCTTGGGGGACAGGGAAATTGGGTTAACTATGGCTACACCTTC
J gene: TRBJ2-7; V gene: TRBV11-1; D gene: .; clone size: .; CDR3 protein: CASSLVRTPGADEQYF; CDR3 DNA: TGTGCCAGCAGCTTAGTCCGAACCCCGGGGGCCGACGAGCAGTACTTC
J gene: TRBJ2-5; V gene: TRBV19; D gene: TRBD1; clone size: few; CDR3 protein: CASSSTGVETQYF; CDR3 DNA: TGTGCCAGTAGTAGTACAGGGGTCGAGACCCAGTACTTC
J gene: TRBJ2-2; V gene: TRBV30; D gene: TRBD2; clone size: .; CDR3 protein: CAWRFGTSGSTANTGELFF; CDR3 DNA: TGTGCCTGGAGATTTGGGACTAGCGGGAGTACTGCGAACACCGGGGAGCTGTTTTTT
J gene: TRBJ1-1; V gene: TRBV5-1; D gene: TRBD1; clone size: .; CDR3 protein: CASSLDRAAGNTEAFF; CDR3 DNA: TGCGCCAGCAGCCTAGACAGGGCGGCGGGGAACACTGAAGCTTTCTTT
J gene: TRBJ2-7; V gene: TRBV11-2; D gene: .; clone size: .; CDR3 protein: CASSPVAGFEQYF; CDR3 DNA: TGTGCCAGCAGCCCGGTCGCTGGGTTCGAGCAGTACTTC
J gene: TRBJ2-2; V gene: TRBV27; D gene: .; clone size: .; CDR3 protein: CASSTGEAGELFF; CDR3 DNA: TGTGCCAGCAGTACCGGGGAGGCCGGGGAGCTGTTTTTT
J gene: TRBJ1-1; V gene: TRBV27; D gene: .; clone size: .; CDR3 protein: CASSKSHSGTEAFF; CDR3 DNA: TGTGCCAGCAGTAAAAGCCATTCAGGCACTGAAGCTTTCTTT
J gene: TRBJ2-2; V gene: TRBV4-1; D gene: TRBD1; clone size: .; CDR3 protein: CASSQGWAGGFTGELFF; CDR3 DNA: TGCGCCAGCAGCCAAGGGTGGGCAGGGGGCTTCACCGGGGAGCTGTTTTTT
J gene: TRBJ1-1; V gene: TRBV5-6; D gene: .; clone size: .; CDR3 protein: CASSSWGRINTEAFF; CDR3 DNA: TGTGCCAGCAGCAGCTGGGGACGGATTAACACTGAAGCTTTCTTT